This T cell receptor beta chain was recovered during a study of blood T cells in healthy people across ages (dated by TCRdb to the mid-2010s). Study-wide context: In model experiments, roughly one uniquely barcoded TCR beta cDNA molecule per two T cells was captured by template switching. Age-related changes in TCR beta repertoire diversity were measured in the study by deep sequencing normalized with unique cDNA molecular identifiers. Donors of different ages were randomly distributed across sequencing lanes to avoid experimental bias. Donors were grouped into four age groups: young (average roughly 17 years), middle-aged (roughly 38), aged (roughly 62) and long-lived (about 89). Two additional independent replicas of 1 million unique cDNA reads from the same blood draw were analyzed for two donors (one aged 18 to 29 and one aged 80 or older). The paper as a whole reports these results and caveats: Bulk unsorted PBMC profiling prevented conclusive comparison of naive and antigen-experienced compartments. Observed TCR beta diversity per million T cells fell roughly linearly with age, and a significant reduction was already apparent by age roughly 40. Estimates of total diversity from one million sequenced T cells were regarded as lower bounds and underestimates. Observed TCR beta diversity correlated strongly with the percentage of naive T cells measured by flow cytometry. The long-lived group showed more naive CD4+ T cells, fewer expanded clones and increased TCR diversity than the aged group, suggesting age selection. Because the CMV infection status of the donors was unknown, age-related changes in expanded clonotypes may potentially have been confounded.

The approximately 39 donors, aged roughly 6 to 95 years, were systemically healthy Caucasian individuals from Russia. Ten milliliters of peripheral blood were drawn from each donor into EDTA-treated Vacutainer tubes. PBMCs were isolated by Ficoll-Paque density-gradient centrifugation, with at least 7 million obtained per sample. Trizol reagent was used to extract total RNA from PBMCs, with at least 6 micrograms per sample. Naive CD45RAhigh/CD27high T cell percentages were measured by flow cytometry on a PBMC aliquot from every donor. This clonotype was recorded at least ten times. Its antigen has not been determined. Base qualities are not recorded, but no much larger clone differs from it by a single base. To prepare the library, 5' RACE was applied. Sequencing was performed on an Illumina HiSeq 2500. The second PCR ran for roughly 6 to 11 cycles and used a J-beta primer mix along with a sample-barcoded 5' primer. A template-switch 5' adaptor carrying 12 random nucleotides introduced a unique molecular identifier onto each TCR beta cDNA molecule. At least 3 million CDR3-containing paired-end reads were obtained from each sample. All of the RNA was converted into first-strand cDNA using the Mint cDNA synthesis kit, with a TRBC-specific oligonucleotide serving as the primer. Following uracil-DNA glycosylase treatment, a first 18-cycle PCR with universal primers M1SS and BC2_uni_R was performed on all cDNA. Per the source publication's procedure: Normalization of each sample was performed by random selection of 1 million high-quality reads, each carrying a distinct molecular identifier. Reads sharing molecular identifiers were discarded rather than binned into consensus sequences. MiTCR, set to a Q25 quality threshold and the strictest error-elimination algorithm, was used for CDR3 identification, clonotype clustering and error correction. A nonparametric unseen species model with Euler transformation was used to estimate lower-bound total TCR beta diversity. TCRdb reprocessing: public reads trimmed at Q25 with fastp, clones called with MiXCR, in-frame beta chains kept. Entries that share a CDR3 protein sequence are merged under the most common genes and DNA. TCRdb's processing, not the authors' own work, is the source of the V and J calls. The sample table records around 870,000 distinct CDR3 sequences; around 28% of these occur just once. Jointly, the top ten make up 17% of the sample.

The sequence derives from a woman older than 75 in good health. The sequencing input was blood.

The encoded CDR3 is CASCRGQGEYGYTF. The bases read TGTGCCAGCTGTCGAGGACAGGGGGAATATGGCTACACCTTC. The chain was built from TRBV12-3 or TRBV12-4 and TRBJ1-2; TRBD1 agrees with 10 junctional bases. Measured from the cysteine to the phenylalanine, the CDR3 is 14 residues long. Just the 42-base CDR3 DNA is kept, in frame starting at base 1. V is pruned by 8 bases and J by 5 bases, leaving 8 bases of the junction without a gene match.